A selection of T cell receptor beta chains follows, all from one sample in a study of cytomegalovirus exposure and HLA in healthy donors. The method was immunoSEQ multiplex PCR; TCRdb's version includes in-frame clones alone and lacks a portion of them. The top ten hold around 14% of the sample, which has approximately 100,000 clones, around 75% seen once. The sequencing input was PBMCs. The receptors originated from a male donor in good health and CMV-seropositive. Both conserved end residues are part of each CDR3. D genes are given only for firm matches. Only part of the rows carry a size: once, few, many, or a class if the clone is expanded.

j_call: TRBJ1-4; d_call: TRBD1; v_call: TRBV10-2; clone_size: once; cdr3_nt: TGCGCCAGCAGTGAGCCCCGGGACAGGGCAGGAGGTGAAAAACTGTTTTTT; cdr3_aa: CASSEPRDRAGGEKLFF
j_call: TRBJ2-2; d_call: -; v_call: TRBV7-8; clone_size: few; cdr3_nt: TGTGCCAGCAGCTTGCGTGCGTTAACCGGGGAGCTGTTTTTT; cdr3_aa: CASSLRALTGELFF
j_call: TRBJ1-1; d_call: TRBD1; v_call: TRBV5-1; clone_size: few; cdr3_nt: TGCGCCAGCAGCTTAGAGCAGGGGGCGAATTATTTGGCTTTCTTT; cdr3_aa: CASSLEQGANYLAFF
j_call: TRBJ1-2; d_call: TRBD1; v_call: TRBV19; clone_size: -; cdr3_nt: TGTGCCAGTAGCAACCTGGGGACAGGGGGCCCAGAGGGTGGCTACACCTTC; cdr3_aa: CASSNLGTGGPEGGYTF
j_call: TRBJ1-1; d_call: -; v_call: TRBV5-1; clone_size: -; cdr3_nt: TGCGCCAGCAGCTTGTCGGGGGAAAACACTGAAGCTTTCTTT; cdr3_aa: CASSLSGENTEAFF
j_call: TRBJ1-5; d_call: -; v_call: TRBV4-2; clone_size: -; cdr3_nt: TGTGCCAGCAGCCAAGCCAGACATAGCAATCAGCCCCAGCATTTT; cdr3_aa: CASSQARHSNQPQHF
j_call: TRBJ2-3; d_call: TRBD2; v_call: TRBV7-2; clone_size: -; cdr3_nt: TGTGCCAGCAGGAGCGGGGGGCCCCCCACAGATACGCAGTATTTT; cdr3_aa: CASRSGGPPTDTQYF
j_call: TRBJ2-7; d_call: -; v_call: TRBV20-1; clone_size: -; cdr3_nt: TGCAGTGCTAAACTCACCCACGAGCAGTACTTC; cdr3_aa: CSAKLTHEQYF
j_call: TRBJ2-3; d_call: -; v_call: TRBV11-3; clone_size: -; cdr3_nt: TGTGCCAGCAGCTCTCGGCGGGGATTGCCCGGGGGTACAGATACGCAGTATTTT; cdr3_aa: CASSSRRGLPGGTDTQYF
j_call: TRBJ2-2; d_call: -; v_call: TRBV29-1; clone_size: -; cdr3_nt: TGCAGCGTTGAAGGCGGGGGGGGGACAGGCTCCACGAACACCGGGGAGCTGTTTTTT; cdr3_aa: CSVEGGGGTGSTNTGELFF
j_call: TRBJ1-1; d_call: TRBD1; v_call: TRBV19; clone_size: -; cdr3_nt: TGTGCCAGTAGTATTGCAGGGGGCACTGAAGCTTTCTTT; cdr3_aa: CASSIAGGTEAFF
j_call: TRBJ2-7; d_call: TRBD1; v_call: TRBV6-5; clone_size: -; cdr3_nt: TGTGCCAGCAGTTTCCGGCCATCCGGGACAGGGTTTTTC; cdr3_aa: CASSFRPSGTGFF
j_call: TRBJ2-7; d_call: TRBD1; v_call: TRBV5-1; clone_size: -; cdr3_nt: TGCGCCAGCAGCCGCGGACAGGGCCCTTCCTACGAGCAGTACTTC; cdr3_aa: CASSRGQGPSYEQYF
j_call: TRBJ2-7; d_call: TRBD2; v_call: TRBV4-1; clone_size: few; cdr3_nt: TGCGCCAGCAGCCAAGATAGATCCGGGGGGATGACCTACGAGCAGTACTTC; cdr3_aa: CASSQDRSGGMTYEQYF
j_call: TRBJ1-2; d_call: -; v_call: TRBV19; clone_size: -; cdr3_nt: TGTGCCAGTAGTCTAATAGGACTTCTTCCCCGAGGCTATGGCTACACCTTC; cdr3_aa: CASSLIGLLPRGYGYTF
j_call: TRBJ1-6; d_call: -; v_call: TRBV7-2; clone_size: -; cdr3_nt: TGTGCCAGCAGCTTAGCAAGAGGGTCTAATTCACCCCTCCACTTT; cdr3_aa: CASSLARGSNSPLHF
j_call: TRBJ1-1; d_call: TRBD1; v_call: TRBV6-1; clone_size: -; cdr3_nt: TGTGCCAGCAGCCCCGGGACAGGGCAAGCTTTCTTT; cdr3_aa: CASSPGTGQAFF
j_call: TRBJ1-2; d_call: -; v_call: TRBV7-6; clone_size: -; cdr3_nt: TGTGCCAGCAGCTTAGGAGCCTCTAACTATGGCTACACCTTC; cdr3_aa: CASSLGASNYGYTF
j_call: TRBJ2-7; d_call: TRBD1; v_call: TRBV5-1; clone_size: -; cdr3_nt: TGCGCCAGCAGCTTACTACGACAAGGGCAGGGGGCCGACGAGCAGTACTTC; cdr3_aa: CASSLLRQGQGADEQYF
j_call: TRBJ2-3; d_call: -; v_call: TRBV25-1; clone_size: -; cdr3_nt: TGTGCCAGCACTACGCCGGGGTTCACAGATACGCAGTATTTT; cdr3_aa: CASTTPGFTDTQYF
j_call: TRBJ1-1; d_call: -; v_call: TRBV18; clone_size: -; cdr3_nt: TGTGCCAGCTCACCACCGTCTCGTCTAACGGACACTGAAGCTTTCTTT; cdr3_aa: CASSPPSRLTDTEAFF
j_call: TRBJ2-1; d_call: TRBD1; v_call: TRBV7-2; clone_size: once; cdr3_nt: TGTGCCAGCAGCCGGTACGGGCAGGGGGCTGTATTGAATGAGCAGTTCTTC; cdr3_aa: CASSRYGQGAVLNEQFF
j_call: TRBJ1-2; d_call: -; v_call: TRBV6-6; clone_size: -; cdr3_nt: TGTGCCAGCAGTTACTCGAGGGGGGGTGGCTACACCTTC; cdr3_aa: CASSYSRGGGYTF
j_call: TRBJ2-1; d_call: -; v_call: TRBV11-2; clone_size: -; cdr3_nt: TGTGCCAGCAGCCAGCTCGGGGGACCGTACAATGAGCAGTTCTTC; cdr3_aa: CASSQLGGPYNEQFF